The text below deals with one T cell receptor (beta chain). The antigen is unknown. Trimming took off 3 bases at V and 5 bases at J, with 16 bases between the two ends. The CDR3 extends over 15 amino acids. Germline CDR1 MDHEN, CDR2 SYDVKM. The record originates from a study of T cell responses to AZD1222 COVID-19 vaccine. Only in-frame clones appear in the TCRdb table, and some are missing; sequencing was by immunoSEQ multiplex PCR. The data contain over 70,000 clones, roughly nine tenths of them seen just once; the ten biggest clones take up about 5.4%. Analyses pooled second doses at about 4 or about 12 weeks. Notes on the study in general: Spike regions recognized by vaccine-associated CD4 TCRs spanned the protein, led by 160-218 and 743-854. White British ancestry dominated among donors, who included more females, and clonal diversity was possibly underestimated. Reports say nearly half of spike-specific TCRs go after unmutated variant regions.

The gene calls are TRBV28 and TRBJ2-5; the D gene could be TRBD1 or TRBD2 (5 bases each). The TCR comes from an adult who received the AZD1222 COVID-19 vaccine. Sample: peripheral blood, taken 28 days after the second AZD1222 dose. CDR3 in DNA: TGTGCCAGCAGTTTCGGGGCTAGGTTGGGGGAGACCCAGTACTTC. Protein sequence: CASSFGARLGETQYF.